These 18 T cell receptor beta chains were sequenced from one sample in a study of cytomegalovirus exposure and HLA in healthy donors. The method was immunoSEQ multiplex PCR; TCRdb's version includes in-frame clones alone and lacks a portion of them. This table has roughly 120,000 clones, over 75% appearing once. Material for sequencing was PBMCs. These receptors came from a woman aged 25 to 39 in good health and CMV-seropositive.

The chain employs TRBV27 and TRBJ2-7, with TRBD2 identical over 7 bases. The V segment lost 3 bases and the J segment 3 bases; nucleotides outside the gene matches: 2. The CDR3 sequence is 13 residues long. Germline V gene sequence: CDR1 MNHEY, CDR2 SMNVEV (reference sequence). CDR3 sequence: CASSFGGGYEQYF. In nucleotides, the CDR3 is TGTGCCAGCAGTTTTGGGGGGGGCTACGAGCAGTACTTC.

The rearrangement uses TRBV5-1 and TRBJ2-2; D perhaps matches TRBD1 (5 bases). Germline CDR1 reads SGHRS; CDR2 reads YFSETQ. Trimming pared 2 bases from V and 9 bases from J, leaving 11 bases between. The CDR3 length is 13 residues. CDR3 amino acids: CASSFDVDRELFF. The CDR3, as DNA: TGCGCCAGCAGCTTTGACGTGGACAGGGAGCTGTTTTTT.

The CDR3 region is CASKPGQGYNEQFF. CDR3 nucleotide sequence: TGTGCCAGTAAACCGGGACAGGGTTACAATGAGCAGTTCTTC. J is TRBJ2-1 and V is TRBV19, with 9 bases that match TRBD1. The CDR3 has 14 residues. Germline V gene sequence: CDR1 LNHDA, CDR2 SQIVND (reference sequence). The V segment lost 7 bases and the J segment 4 bases; nucleotides outside the gene matches: 5.

The chain couples TRBV5-6 to TRBJ2-1; perhaps TRBD2 as D (6 bases). Trimming cost V 4 bases and J 9 bases, with 20 bases left between them. The germline CDR1 and CDR2 sequences are SGHDT and YYEEEE. This CDR3 has 15 residues. The chain's CDR3 is CASSHSGRDSGEQFF. The CDR3, as DNA: TGTGCCAGCAGCCACTCTGGGCGGGACTCGGGTGAGCAGTTCTTC.

The V gene is TRBV7-9, the J gene TRBJ2-3; 14 bases map to TRBD2. The CDR3 is 16 residues long. The ends lost 5 bases at V and 3 bases at J; junction bases unmatched: 4. CDR1 is SEHNR, CDR2 FQNEAQ, per germline (reference sequence). For the CDR3, the DNA is TGTGCCAGCAGCCAGGGACTAGCGGGAGCGACAGATACGCAGTATTTT. It specifies CASSQGLAGATDTQYF.

This clone appeared a single time. This chain links TRBV5-8 with TRBJ1-5; D is ambiguous. CDR1 SGHTS and CDR2 YDEGEE come from the germline V gene. Trimming shortened V by 0 bases and J by 1 base, and 5 bases separated the two germline ends. The CDR3 runs 14 residues. The CDR3 nucleotides read TGTGCCAGCAGCTTGGGAGGGAGCAATCAGCCCCAGCATTTT. Residues: CASSLGGSNQPQHF.

The chain uses TRBV5-1 and TRBJ2-5, with D perhaps TRBD2 (6 bases). This CDR3 region has 15 residues. Germline lookup yields CDR1 SGHRS and CDR2 YFSETQ. Trimming took 0 bases from V and 2 from J, leaving 11 bases between them. CDR3 in amino acids: CASSLGWGEQETQYF. The CDR3 nucleotides read TGCGCCAGCAGCTTGGGTTGGGGGGAGCAAGAGACCCAGTACTTC.

V gene TRBV28 combines with J gene TRBJ1-1, with 10 bases lining up with TRBD1. CDR1 is MDHEN and CDR2 is SYDVKM in the germline V gene. The CDR3 contains 17 residues. After removal of 5 bases from V and 2 bases from J, the junction contained 11 bases not matched to a gene. The CDR3 coding sequence is TGTGCCAGCAGTGTACCGGGACAGGGGTCCTTCAACACTGAAGCTTTCTTT. Protein: CASSVPGQGSFNTEAFF. Supplemented by reference TRBV28 and TRBJ1-1, the full variable domain reads DVKVTQSSRYLVKRTGEKVFLECVQDMDHENMFWYRQDPGLGLRLIYFSYDVKMKEKGDIPEGYSVSREKKERFSLILESASTNQTSMYLCASSVPGQGSFNTEAFFGQGTRLTVV.

The chain recombines TRBV7-2 with TRBJ2-1, with 8 bases matching TRBD2. Germline CDR1 is SGHTA and CDR2 is FQGNSA. The junction had 7 bases not matched to a gene; V was cut back by 5 bases and J by 4 bases. This CDR3 is 15 amino acids long. The CDR3: CASSTLAGLYNEQFF. CDR3 DNA sequence: TGTGCCAGCAGCACCCTAGCGGGCCTATACAATGAGCAGTTCTTC.

This chain uses TRBV4-3 with TRBJ2-1, with D uncertain. The V end was cut by 0 bases, the J end by 6 bases, with 15 bases between. The CDR3 loop spans 16 amino acids. CDR1 is LGHNA and CDR2 is YSLEER in the germline V gene. This CDR3 is CASSQDQAARGNEQFF. CDR3 DNA sequence: TGCGCCAGCAGCCAAGATCAAGCCGCTCGAGGCAATGAGCAGTTCTTC.

The chain is built from TRBV5-4 and TRBJ2-2; 7 bases line up with TRBD2. This CDR3 is built from 14 residues. After removal of 7 bases from V and 4 bases from J, the junction contained 7 bases not matched to a gene. CDR1 and CDR2 from the germline V gene are SGHNT and YYREEE (reference sequence). The CDR3 DNA is TGTGCCAGCTCTCTGGGGGGGATCACCGGGGAGCTGTTTTTT. Its protein product is CASSLGGITGELFF.

V and J are TRBV5-7 and TRBJ1-3; D gene ambiguous. TRBV5-7 is an ORF, with its function uncertain. The CDR3 spans 13 residues. V was shortened by 0 bases and J by 5 bases, with 6 bases between the two germline ends. The DNA of the CDR3 is TGTGCCAGCAGCTTGGGTCGTAGAAACACCATATATTTT. As protein: CASSLGRRNTIYF.

This rearrangement joins TRBV7-3 to TRBJ2-5, with unresolved D. Germline V gene lookup returns CDR1 SGHTA and CDR2 FQGTGA. V dropped 3 bases and J dropped 5 bases, with 10 bases sitting between them. There are 13 residues in the CDR3. This CDR3 is CASSFSSWETQYF. The DNA for the CDR3 is TGTGCCAGCAGCTTTAGCTCCTGGGAGACCCAGTACTTC.

The CDR3 DNA follows: TGTGCCATCCGGAAGGGGGCAGGAACTAATGAAAAACTGTTTTTT. Its translation is CAIRKGAGTNEKLFF. J is TRBJ1-4 and V is TRBV10-3; 7 nucleotides match TRBD1. Germline assignment: CDR1 ENHRY and CDR2 SYGVKD. Trimming cost V 8 bases and J 1 base; bases outside gene matches: 7. The CDR3 is 15 amino acids.

This clone was counted a single time. This chain links TRBV2 with TRBJ2-5; 10 bases fit TRBD1. V lost 6 bases, J lost 5 bases, and 9 bases stayed unmatched. The CDR3 consists of 15 residues. Germline values: CDR1 SNHLY, CDR2 FYNNEI. The CDR3 loop reads CASRVTWGQGETQYF. In DNA, the CDR3 is TGTGCCAGCAGGGTTACTTGGGGACAGGGGGAGACCCAGTACTTC.

This chain connects TRBV27 to TRBJ1-2; D perhaps matches TRBD1 (5 bases). Trimming shortened V by 5 bases and J by 8 bases, and 15 bases separated the two germline ends. The germline CDR1 and CDR2 sequences are MNHEY and SMNVEV (reference sequence). The CDR3 contains 13 residues. Here the CDR3 reads CASSLNRFWGYTF. The CDR3 coding sequence is TGTGCCAGCAGTCTAAACAGGTTTTGGGGCTACACCTTC.

This sequence joins TRBV27 and TRBJ2-3, with TRBD1 identical over 8 bases. Germline CDR1 reads MNHEY; CDR2 reads SMNVEV (reference sequence). Trimming at V came to 1 base and at J to 2 bases, leaving 8 bases not matched to a gene. There are 17 residues in the CDR3. The CDR3 protein is CASSLLVAGGLTDTQYF. The CDR3 bases are TGTGCCAGCAGTTTATTGGTCGCAGGGGGCCTCACAGATACGCAGTATTTT.

The chain couples TRBV6-1 to TRBJ1-5; D is unresolved. Germline V lookup: CDR1 MNHNS, CDR2 SASEGT. V was shortened by 0 bases and J by 2 bases, with 8 bases between the two germline ends. CDR3 length: 15 residues. As DNA, the CDR3 is TGTGCCAGCAGTGAAGCCATTTCAGGCAATCAGCCCCAGCATTTT. Translation: CASSEAISGNQPQHF.